This T cell receptor (beta chain) was captured in a study of cytomegalovirus exposure and HLA in healthy donors. The primer mix had 60 Vbeta and 13 Jbeta primers. Repertoires were generated with immunoSEQ multiplex PCR, while TCRdb's copy carries only in-frame clones and drops some. The sample includes about 99,000 clones, around four fifths of them seen just once. The CDR3 is 14 amino acids. Per germline, CDR1 MDHEN and CDR2 SYDVKM. The V segment lost 1 base and the J segment 6 bases; nucleotides outside the gene matches: 4. Material: PBMCs. The gene calls are TRBV28 and TRBJ1-1; 8 positions agree with TRBD1. The sequence came from a woman between 40 and 55 years old in good health and CMV-seronegative. The CDR3 is CASSLYRGVSEAFF. The CDR3 DNA follows: TGTGCCAGCAGTTTATACAGGGGGGTCTCTGAAGCTTTCTTT.